This T cell receptor (beta chain) originates from a study of blood T cell repertoires in COVID-19. Trimming took 1 base from V and 2 from J, leaving 17 bases between them. CDR1 SGHVS and CDR2 FQNEAQ come from the germline V gene. CDR3 length: 17 amino acids. The repertoire was sequenced with immunoSEQ multiplex PCR; TCRdb's copy has only in-frame clones and lacks some. The table shows approximately 340,000 clones, with 87% occurring only once. V and J are TRBV7-8 and TRBJ1-2; D is ambiguous. The sequence came from a man aged 30 to 45 with COVID-19, enrolled during active disease. The sequenced material came from peripheral blood. CDR3 amino acids: CASSLVLGPTGNYGYTF. The CDR3 bases are TGTGCCAGCAGCTTAGTGCTTGGTCCGACTGGAAACTATGGCTACACCTTC.